This T cell receptor (beta chain) stems from a study of T cells after yellow fever vaccination. Study-wide results and limits: There was a possibility that FACS-sorted repertoires contained abundant clonotypes contaminating from the bulk population.

TCRdb analysed the 5' RACE reads with MiXCR anew, one entry per CDR3 protein. This table holds about 220,000 distinct CDR3 sequences, about 3% found once. This clonotype was detected only a few times. Its antigen is currently unknown. Trimming removed 7 bases at V and 4 bases at J, with 16 bases between. CDR3 length equals 14 residues. Germline CDR1 MNHNY, CDR2 SVGAGI (reference sequence). The receptor comes from a man younger than 30 who received the YFV17D yellow fever vaccine. The material was CD4+ T cells sorted from PBMCs, obtained 10 days after the yellow fever booster vaccination. The chain employs TRBV6-6 and TRBJ1-1; D is ambiguous. For the CDR3, the DNA is TGTGCCAGCACCAGTAATTTATTGTCCACTGAAGCTTTCTTT. This encodes CASTSNLLSTEAFF.